This T cell receptor beta chain is drawn from a study of blood T cell repertoires in COVID-19. V lost 4 bases to trimming and J lost 5 bases; unmatched junction nucleotides: 11. CDR3 length equals 17 residues. The germline CDR1 and CDR2 sequences are SGDLS and YYNGEE. Method: immunoSEQ multiplex PCR; TCRdb's copy keeps in-frame clones and lacks some. This table has around 390,000 clones, around nine tenths appearing once. The sample taken for sequencing was PBMCs or T cells enriched from blood (not recorded which). V gene TRBV9 combines with J gene TRBJ1-6; 8 positions match TRBD1. This clonotype was obtained from a woman aged 45-65 years who had recovered from COVID-19. CDR3 amino acids: CASSTPGGTGDNSPLHF. The CDR3 bases are TGTGCCAGCAGCACCCCCGGAGGGACAGGAGATAATTCACCCCTCCACTTT. The full variable domain, with the rest looked up from reference TRBV9 and TRBJ1-6, is DSGVTQTPKHLITATGQRVTLRCSPRSGDLSVYWYQQSLDQGLQFLIQYYNGEERAKGNILERFSAQQFPDLHSELNLSSLELGDSALYFCASSTPGGTGDNSPLHFGNGTRLTVT.